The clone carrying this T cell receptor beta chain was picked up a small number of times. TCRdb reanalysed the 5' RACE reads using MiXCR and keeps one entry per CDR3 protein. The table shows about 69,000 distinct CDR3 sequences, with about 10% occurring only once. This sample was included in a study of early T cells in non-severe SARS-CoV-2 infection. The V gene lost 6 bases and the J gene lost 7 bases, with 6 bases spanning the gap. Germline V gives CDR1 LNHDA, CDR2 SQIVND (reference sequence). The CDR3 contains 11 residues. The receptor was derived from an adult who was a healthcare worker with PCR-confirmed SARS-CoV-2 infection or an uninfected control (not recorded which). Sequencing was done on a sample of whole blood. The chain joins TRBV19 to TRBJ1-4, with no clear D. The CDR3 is CASSGGEKLFF. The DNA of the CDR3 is TGTGCCAGTAGCGGAGGTGAAAAACTGTTTTTT.